One TCR beta chain is described in this entry. Assay: immunoSEQ multiplex PCR; the TCRdb copy retains only in-frame clones and omits some. The sample shows tens of thousands of clones, roughly 90% of them seen only once. The sample comes from a study of T cell changes during pregnancy in multiple sclerosis. The CDR3 has 15 amino acids. Trimming removed 4 bases from V and 3 bases from J; junction bases left unmatched: 6. CDR1 SEHNR and CDR2 FQNEAQ come from the germline V gene (reference sequence). V usage is TRBV7-9 and J usage is TRBJ1-5; TRBD1 aligns across 7 bases. The sample in question was peripheral blood, obtained in the second trimester of pregnancy. This clonotype originated in a female donor with multiple sclerosis, enrolled in a pregnancy study. The CDR3 coding sequence is TGTGCCAGCAGCTCTCAGACAGGGACCAATCAGCCCCAGCATTTT. Protein sequence: CASSSQTGTNQPQHF.